Below are 24 T cell receptor beta chains sequenced from a single sample in a study of blood T cell repertoires in COVID-19 (dated by TCRdb to between 2020 and 2021). Library creation used the immunoSEQ multiplex PCR assay. Sourced from immuneACCESS, this table was stored by TCRdb with only in-frame sequences that have V and J called. A share of the clones is absent; for the studies checked, an unresolved V gene accounts for under half, and the remainder has no known explanation. The sample table records over 100,000 clones; roughly 76% of these occur just once. Together, the top ten hold about 10% of the sample. The sequencing input was peripheral blood. The source is a human donor in a cohort sampled during active COVID-19.

V usage is TRBV27 and J usage is TRBJ1-5; 8 bases are shared with TRBD1. The CDR3 is 16 residues long. V was pared by 5 bases and J by 5 bases, with 11 bases of the junction left unmatched. Germline CDR1 is MNHEY and CDR2 is SMNVEV (reference sequence). DNA of the CDR3: TGTGCCAGCAGTGTCCCCCCCCTACAGGGGGATCAGCCCCAGCATTTT. Protein: CASSVPPLQGDQPQHF.

V usage is TRBV7-6 and J usage is TRBJ2-5; D unresolved. This CDR3 has 12 amino acids. Germline CDR1 SGHVS, CDR2 FNYEAQ. The V and J ends lost 4 bases and 3 bases respectively, with 6 bases between them. The CDR3 DNA sequence: TGTGCCAGCAGCTCACGGGAAGAGACCCAGTACTTC. It is translated as CASSSREETQYF.

The chain is built from TRBV7-2 and TRBJ2-1; TRBD2 matches at 15 bases. The CDR3 covers 16 residues. The ends lost 5 bases at V and 6 bases at J; junction bases unmatched: 5. Germline V gene data show CDR1 as SGHTA and CDR2 as FQGNSA. In nucleotides, the CDR3 is TGTGCCAGCAGCGGCCAGGGACTAGCGGGAGGCAATGAGCAGTTCTTC. It translates to CASSGQGLAGGNEQFF.

This clone was seen more than once but under ten times. This chain joins TRBV2 and TRBJ2-7; the D gene is possibly TRBD1 (5 bases). The CDR3 contains 14 residues. Germline assignment: CDR1 SNHLY and CDR2 FYNNEI. The germline V and J ends were trimmed by 1 base and 5 bases, with 12 bases remaining between them. The CDR3 reads CASSEVAGNNEQYF. Here the CDR3 DNA reads TGTGCCAGCAGTGAAGTGGCAGGGAATAACGAGCAGTACTTC.

This chain connects TRBV30 to TRBJ1-3; 7 positions match TRBD1. This CDR3 has 14 amino acids. Germline loops: CDR1 GTSNPN, CDR2 SVGIG (reference sequence). Trimming removed 5 bases from V and 4 bases from J; junction bases left unmatched: 8. CDR3: CAWGKGTVGNTIYF. CDR3 sequence (DNA): TGTGCCTGGGGGAAAGGGACAGTGGGAAACACCATATATTTT.

The J gene is TRBJ2-1, the V gene TRBV24-1, with TRBD1 matching over 10 bases. The germline V gene has CDR1 KGHDR and CDR2 SFDVKD. The V and J ends lost 7 bases and 4 bases, in that order; junction bases with no gene match: 3. This CDR3 has 14 residues. The CDR3 DNA is TGTGCCACCAGCTCGGGACAGGGGTACAATGAGCAGTTCTTC. Its protein is CATSSGQGYNEQFF.

The chain carries TRBV19 and TRBJ2-7, with 9 bases identical to TRBD2. After removal of 6 bases from V and 0 bases from J, the junction contained 3 bases not matched to a gene. The CDR3 length is 14 residues. The V gene's germline CDR1 is LNHDA and CDR2 SQIVND (reference sequence). CDR3 DNA sequence: TGTGCCAGTAGGACTAGCGGACTCTCCTACGAGCAGTACTTC. Translating gives CASRTSGLSYEQYF.

The gene calls are TRBV30 and TRBJ2-7; possible D gene TRBD2, 5 bases. Trimming stripped 2 bases from V and 2 bases from J, with 10 bases between. There are 13 residues in the CDR3. Germline-derived CDR1 and CDR2 are GTSNPN and SVGIG (reference sequence). CDR3 amino acids: CAWSRRGTYEQYF. CDR3 in DNA: TGTGCCTGGAGTCGACGAGGGACCTACGAGCAGTACTTC.

The chain combines TRBV4-1 with TRBJ2-7; TRBD1 matches at 7 bases. The CDR3 has 17 residues. CDR1 is MGHRA, CDR2 YSYEKL, per germline. V dropped 4 bases and J dropped 0; count of bases not matched to a gene: 12. In DNA form, the CDR3 reads TGCGCCAGCAGCCGAGCCCTACAACAGGGGAGCTCCTACGAGCAGTACTTC. Residues: CASSRALQQGSSYEQYF.

The V call is TRBV12-3 or TRBV12-4, the J call TRBJ2-3; the D gene is possibly TRBD2 (5 bases). This CDR3 is built from 13 residues. The V gene lost 6 bases and the J gene lost 5 bases, with 12 bases spanning the gap. CDR3 residues: CASRLREGDTQYF. CDR3 nucleotides: TGTGCCAGCAGGTTAAGAGAGGGAGATACGCAGTATTTT.

The rearrangement uses TRBV7-2 and TRBJ2-1, with a weak D call TRBD2 (6 bases). The CDR3 length is 15 residues. The ends were cut back, 0 bases at V and 9 bases at J, with 15 bases in the middle. Germline values: CDR1 SGHTA, CDR2 FQGNSA. The CDR3 is CASSLAFGRGSEQFF. CDR3 in DNA: TGTGCCAGCAGCTTAGCGTTTGGGCGGGGCTCTGAGCAGTTCTTC.

V and J are TRBV3-1 (or the pseudogene TRBV3-2) and TRBJ2-3; no definite D call. Germline lookup yields CDR1 LGHDT and CDR2 YNNKEL (reference sequence). Deletions cut 1 base from V and 6 bases from J, with 8 bases between. This CDR3 has 13 amino acids. The DNA for the CDR3 is TGTGCCAGCAGCCAAGTGATCGGGGATACGCAGTATTTT. It yields the protein CASSQVIGDTQYF.

The chain employs TRBV7-9 and TRBJ2-7; TRBD2 matches 15 bases. In germline, CDR1 is SEHNR, CDR2 FQNEAQ (reference sequence). The CDR3 consists of 16 residues. V lost 5 bases and J lost 1; bases outside the gene matches: 3. DNA for the CDR3: TGTGCCAGCAGCCCAGGGACTAGCGGGAGGTCCTACGAGCAGTACTTC. Its protein product is CASSPGTSGRSYEQYF.

The chain combines TRBV30 with TRBJ1-2; the D is unclear. The CDR3 is 12 amino acids. Looked up from germline, CDR1 is GTSNPN and CDR2 is SVGIG (reference sequence). Trimming pared 3 bases from V and 1 base from J, leaving 6 bases between. As DNA, the CDR3 is TGTGCCTGGAGCCCGGTTAACTATGGCTACACCTTC. This sequence encodes CAWSPVNYGYTF.

V gene TRBV30 combines with J gene TRBJ2-1; TRBD2 agrees at 13 bases. This CDR3 is 15 amino acids long. Per germline, CDR1 GTSNPN and CDR2 SVGIG (reference sequence). V gave up 4 bases and J gave up 5 bases; unmatched junction bases: 5. Written as DNA, the CDR3 is TGTGCCTGGAATGAACTAGCGGGAGGGAACAATGAGCAGTTCTTC. It is translated as CAWNELAGGNNEQFF.

The V call is TRBV9, the J call TRBJ2-5; 11 bases fit TRBD1. The CDR3 loop spans 15 amino acids. In germline, CDR1 is SGDLS, CDR2 YYNGEE. J gave up 5 bases and V 4 bases, and 7 bases lay outside the gene matches. CDR3 sequence (DNA): TGTGCCAGCAGCCCCCGGACAGGGGGCGTCGAGACCCAGTACTTC. Translated: CASSPRTGGVETQYF.

The CDR3: CATSDGGGLTQYF. As DNA, the CDR3 is TGTGCCACCAGTGATGGGGGGGGCCTGACCCAGTACTTC. V usage is TRBV24-1 and J usage is TRBJ2-5, with D perhaps matching TRBD2 (7 bases). In germline, CDR1 is KGHDR, CDR2 SFDVKD. The CDR3 loop spans 13 amino acids. Trimming took off 3 bases at V and 7 bases at J, with 11 bases between the two ends.

The rearrangement joins TRBV7-2 to TRBJ2-1; D possibly corresponds to TRBD2 (5 bases). Germline-derived CDR1 and CDR2 are SGHTA and FQGNSA. The CDR3 contains 15 residues. Trimming cost V 3 bases and J 7 bases, with 16 bases left between them. The CDR3 region is CASSLDSGSGNEQFF. The CDR3 coding sequence is TGTGCCAGCAGCTTGGACTCGGGGAGTGGAAATGAGCAGTTCTTC.

The V gene is TRBV7-2, the J gene TRBJ1-1, with 7 bases identical to TRBD1. The CDR3 is 17 residues long. Trimming cost V 6 bases and J 3 bases; bases outside gene matches: 16. Germline V gene data show CDR1 as SGHTA and CDR2 as FQGNSA. CDR3 coding DNA: TGTGCCAGCAGTCTAGCTCCAGGGGGTCTCCCTGACACTGAAGCTTTCTTT. Translating gives CASSLAPGGLPDTEAFF.

V and J are TRBV6-2 or TRBV6-3 and TRBJ2-7; TRBD1 might be the D (6 bases). The V gene lost 2 bases and the J gene lost 2 bases, with 13 bases spanning the gap. The CDR3 is made up of 15 amino acids. Germline V CDR1 and CDR2: MNHEY, SVGEGT. The CDR3 nucleotides read TGTGCCAGCAGTTACAACAGGGATTTCGCCTACGAGCAGTACTTC. Residues: CASSYNRDFAYEQYF.

This sequence joins TRBV5-6 and TRBJ1-4, with 8 bases identical to TRBD1. Germline trimming cut 0 bases from V and 8 bases from J; bases unmatched to any gene: 6. In germline, CDR1 is SGHDT, CDR2 YYEEEE. This CDR3 is 15 amino acids long. For the CDR3, the DNA is TGTGCCAGCAGCTTGGCCGGGACAGGACGGGAAAAACTGTTTTTT. It translates to CASSLAGTGREKLFF.

V usage is TRBV7-7 and J usage is TRBJ2-2, with TRBD1 as a possible D gene (6 bases). The CDR3 sequence is 15 residues long. V was trimmed by 5 bases and J by 4 bases, leaving 14 bases between them. Germline V gene sequence: CDR1 SSHAT, CDR2 FNYEAQ (reference sequence). This CDR3 reads CASSLGRGGTGELFF. In DNA form, the CDR3 reads TGTGCCAGCAGCCTCGGCAGGGGCGGCACCGGGGAGCTGTTTTTT.

The chain carries TRBV18 and TRBJ1-2; 10 bases fit TRBD1. J gave up 2 bases and V 4 bases, and 4 bases lay outside the gene matches. There are 15 residues in the CDR3. Germline V gives CDR1 KGHSH, CDR2 LQKENI. The chain's CDR3 is CASSQGQGRNYGYTF. CDR3 in DNA: TGTGCCAGCTCACAGGGACAGGGGCGAAACTATGGCTACACCTTC. The full variable domain, in which reference TRBV18 and TRBJ1-2 provide the parts outside the CDR3, is NAGVMQNPRHLVRRRGQEARLRCSPMKGHSHVYWYRQLPEEGLKFMVYLQKENIIDESGMPKERFSAEFPKEGPSILRIQQVVRGDSAAYFCASSQGQGRNYGYTFGSGTRLTVV.

This clone was counted only a few times. The V call is TRBV2, the J call TRBJ1-1; 9 bases line up with TRBD1. Losses at the gene ends were 5 bases for V and 1 base for J; bases not matched to a gene: 5. The CDR3 is 15 residues long. In germline, CDR1 is SNHLY, CDR2 FYNNEI. Here the CDR3 DNA reads TGTGCCAGCAGTTGGACAGGGGCGGCGAACACTGAAGCTTTCTTT. It translates to CASSWTGAANTEAFF.